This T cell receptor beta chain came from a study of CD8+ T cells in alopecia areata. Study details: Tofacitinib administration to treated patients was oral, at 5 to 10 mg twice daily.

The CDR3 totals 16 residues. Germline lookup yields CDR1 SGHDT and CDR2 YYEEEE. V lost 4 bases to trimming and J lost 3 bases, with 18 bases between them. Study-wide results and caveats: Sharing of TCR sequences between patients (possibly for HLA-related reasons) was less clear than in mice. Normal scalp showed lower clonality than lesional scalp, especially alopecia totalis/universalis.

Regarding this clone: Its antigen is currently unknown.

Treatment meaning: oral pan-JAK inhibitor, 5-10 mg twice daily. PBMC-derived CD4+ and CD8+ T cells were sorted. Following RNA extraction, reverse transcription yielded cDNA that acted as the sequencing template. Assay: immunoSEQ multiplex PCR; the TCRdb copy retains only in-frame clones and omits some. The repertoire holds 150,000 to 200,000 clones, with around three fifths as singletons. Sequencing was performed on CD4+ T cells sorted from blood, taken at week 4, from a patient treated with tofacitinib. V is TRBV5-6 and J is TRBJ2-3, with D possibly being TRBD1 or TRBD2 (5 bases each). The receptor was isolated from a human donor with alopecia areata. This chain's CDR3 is CASSPRRGDVTDTQYF. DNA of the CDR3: TGTGCCAGCAGCCCGCGGAGAGGGGATGTTACAGATACGCAGTATTTT.